This TCR beta chain was documented in a study of cytomegalovirus exposure and HLA in healthy donors. Worth noting for this clone: Its antigen is not identified.

The V and J ends lost 2 bases and 8 bases respectively, with 10 bases between them. Germline V gene data show CDR1 as SGHDT and CDR2 as YYEEEE. CDR3 length equals 12 residues. The PCR was carried out with 60 Vbeta primers and 13 Jbeta primers. Libraries were prepared by immunoSEQ multiplex PCR; TCRdb keeps only in-frame clonotypes and omits some of them. The repertoire includes under 150,000 clones, 75% to 80% of them detected once, and about 5.3% sits in the top ten. Study-wide points: Most TCR sequences proved rare, with some public TCRs found in many donors. In a later analysis, across HLA loci, associated TCR counts were highest for DRB1, lowest for HLA-C. Exclusion as indistinguishable affected some V segments, including TRBV6-2 and TRBV6-3.

The sequenced material came from PBMCs. The V gene is TRBV5-6, the J gene TRBJ1-2; D call uncertain. The receptor was isolated from a woman between 50 and 59 years old in good health and CMV-seronegative. The CDR3 DNA is TGTGCCAGCAGCTTAGGCCCGGGAGGCTACACCTTC. Protein product: CASSLGPGGYTF.